The 4 T cell receptor beta chains in this list originate from one sample, sequenced in a study of CD8 T cell repertoires and HIV-1 epitope variants. Clones were sequenced by immunoSEQ multiplex PCR, and TCRdb holds only the in-frame ones, with some missing. Here the sample spans some 87,000 clones, over 70% being singletons. The sample consisted of uncultured baseline CD8+ T cells from peripheral blood mononuclear cells (PBMCs). Every receptor here comes from a male donor with HIV.

This clone appeared a single time. A read error is the likely source, as a far larger clone sits one nucleotide away. The chain recombines TRBV7-8 with TRBJ2-3; D uncertain. Germline lookup yields CDR1 SGHVS and CDR2 FQNEAQ. V was pared by 1 base and J by 8 bases, with 4 bases between. The CDR3 is made up of 11 amino acids. CDR3 nucleotides: TGTGCCAGCAGCTTAGTAGCTACGCAGTATTTT. Protein: CASSLVATQYF.

The chain carries TRBV10-2 and TRBJ1-1; D is ambiguous. The CDR3 is made up of 13 amino acids. Trimming stripped 0 bases from V and 7 bases from J, with 9 bases between. CDR1 and CDR2 from the germline V gene are WSHSY and SAAADI. The CDR3 nucleotides read TGCGCCAGCAGTGAGTCCGGGGAGAGTGAAGCTTTCTTT. Amino acid sequence: CASSESGESEAFF.

The chain carries TRBV5-1 and TRBJ1-2; TRBD1 might be the D (6 bases). This CDR3 spans 15 amino acids. Per the germline V gene, CDR1 is SGHRS and CDR2 is YFSETQ. V was cut by 1 base and J by 4 bases, with 14 bases left in between. The CDR3 here is CASSLLQGLGYGYTF. In DNA form, the CDR3 reads TGCGCCAGCAGCTTGTTACAGGGACTGGGCTATGGCTACACCTTC. The variable domain in full, with the rest retrieved from reference TRBV5-1 and TRBJ1-2, is KAGVTQTPRYLIKTRGQQVTLSCSPISGHRSVSWYQQTPGQGLQFLFEYFSETQRNKGNFPGRFSGRQFSNSRSEMNVSTLELGDSALYLCASSLLQGLGYGYTFGSGTRLTVV.

This clone was counted once. The chain is built from TRBV27 and TRBJ2-1; TRBD2 might be the D (5 bases). The germline V gene encodes CDR1 MNHEY and CDR2 SMNVEV (reference sequence). V was shortened by 5 bases and J by 7 bases, with 18 bases between the two germline ends. This CDR3 region has 15 residues. The CDR3 nucleotides read TGTGCCAGCAGTCCCCCGGGGTCCCTGAGGAATGAGCAGTTCTTC. Amino acid sequence: CASSPPGSLRNEQFF.